This T cell receptor (beta chain) appears in the sequencing data of a study of blood T cell repertoires in COVID-19. Original data processing: Amplification of reference gene primers was used by the study to estimate nucleated cell counts. Generated by immunoSEQ multiplex PCR, the TCRdb table keeps only in-frame clones and is missing some. From that table come the V and J calls and clone size; the DNA was used to work out D and trimming. The repertoire has about 55,000 clones, almost 85% of them found once; the top ten carry around 15%. The germline V gene has CDR1 SGHRS and CDR2 YFSETQ. Trimming pared 1 base from V and 3 bases from J, leaving 10 bases between. The CDR3 loop spans 14 amino acids.

The clonotype originates from a human donor in a cohort sampled during active COVID-19. Material: peripheral blood. The rearrangement links TRBV5-1 to TRBJ2-5; D is ambiguous. CDR3 nucleotides: TGCGCCAGCAGCTTGTTCGCGTCTAAAGAGACCCAGTACTTC. This encodes CASSLFASKETQYF.